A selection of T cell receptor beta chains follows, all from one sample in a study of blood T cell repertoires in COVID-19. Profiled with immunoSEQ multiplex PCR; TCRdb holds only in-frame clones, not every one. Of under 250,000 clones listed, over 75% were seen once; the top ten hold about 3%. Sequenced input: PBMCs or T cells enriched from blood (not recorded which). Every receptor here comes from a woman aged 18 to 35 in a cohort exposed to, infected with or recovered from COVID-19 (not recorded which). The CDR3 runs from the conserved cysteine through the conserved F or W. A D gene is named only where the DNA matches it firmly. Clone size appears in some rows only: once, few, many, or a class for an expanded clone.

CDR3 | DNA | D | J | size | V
CAISEWGGRGDTQYF | TGTGCCATCAGTGAATGGGGGGGGAGGGGAGATACGCAGTATTTT | TRBD2 | TRBJ2-3 | . | TRBV10-3
CASSYGDIYSNQPQHF | TGTGCCAGCAGTTACGGGGACATCTATAGCAATCAGCCCCAGCATTTT | . | TRBJ1-5 | . | TRBV6-2/TRBV6-3
CASGLGVAGGGTDTQYF | TGTGCTAGTGGTTTGGGGGTAGCGGGAGGTGGGACAGATACGCAGTATTTT | TRBD2 | TRBJ2-3 | . | TRBV12-5
CASSVLPGDYEQYF | TGTGCCAGTAGTGTCCTCCCAGGGGACTACGAGCAGTACTTC | . | TRBJ2-7 | . | TRBV19
CASSLVGSGVANEQFF | TGTGCCAGCAGCTTAGTGGGTAGCGGGGTCGCCAATGAGCAGTTCTTC | TRBD2 | TRBJ2-1 | once | TRBV7-2
CASSREGLAGRETQYF | TGCGCCAGCAGCCGAGAGGGACTAGCGGGGCGCGAGACCCAGTACTTC | TRBD2 | TRBJ2-5 | . | TRBV4-1
CASSQGQGETGELFF | TGCGCCAGCAGCCAGGGACAGGGGGAGACCGGGGAGCTGTTTTTT | TRBD1 | TRBJ2-2 | . | TRBV5-1
CASSLVARSTDTQYF | TGCGCCAGCAGCCTAGTGGCTAGAAGCACAGATACGCAGTATTTT | . | TRBJ2-3 | . | TRBV4-1
CASSEQSGGDNEQFF | TGTGCCAGCAGTGAACAGTCAGGGGGAGATAATGAGCAGTTCTTC | TRBD1 | TRBJ2-1 | . | TRBV2
CASSLGSGAVGYTF | TGCGCCAGCAGCTTGGGGAGTGGGGCTGTTGGCTACACCTTC | . | TRBJ1-2 | . | TRBV5-1
CSADSNYGYTF | TGCAGTGCCGACAGTAACTATGGCTACACCTTC | . | TRBJ1-2 | . | TRBV20-1
CAWSVPSGTDEQFF | TGTGCCTGGAGTGTACCCAGCGGGACCGATGAGCAGTTCTTC | TRBD2 | TRBJ2-1 | . | TRBV30
CASSWTGGDTEAFF | TGTGCCAGTAGTTGGACAGGGGGTGACACTGAAGCTTTCTTT | TRBD1 | TRBJ1-1 | . | TRBV19
CSALLSEAFF | TGCAGCGCCCTCCTCTCTGAAGCTTTCTTT | . | TRBJ1-1 | . | TRBV29-1
CASSLRGFEDEKLFF | TGTGCCAGCAGCTTGAGGGGGTTCGAAGATGAAAAACTGTTTTTT | . | TRBJ1-4 | . | TRBV5-6
CAISGGGNEQFF | TGTGCCATCAGTGGGGGGGGGAATGAGCAGTTCTTC | TRBD2 | TRBJ2-1 | . | TRBV10-3
CASSESGGTGANVLTF | TGTGCCAGCAGTGAATCGGGAGGGACTGGGGCCAACGTCCTGACTTTC | TRBD2 | TRBJ2-6 | . | TRBV6-4
CASSPPGRAGEQYF | TGTGCCAGCTCACCACCCGGCAGGGCTGGCGAGCAGTACTTC | . | TRBJ2-7 | . | TRBV18
CASSLGTGGPTSYEQYF | TGTGCCAGCAGCTTGGGTACGGGGGGGCCAACCTCCTACGAGCAGTACTTC | TRBD2 | TRBJ2-7 | . | TRBV7-3
CASTSQTDRGIGNEQFF | TGTGCCAGTACCTCTCAGACAGACAGGGGCATTGGCAATGAGCAGTTCTTC | TRBD1 | TRBJ2-1 | . | TRBV19
CASSLRQGLEVAGELFF | TGTGCCAGCAGCCTTCGACAGGGGCTTGAAGTGGCCGGGGAGCTGTTTTTT | TRBD1 | TRBJ2-2 | . | TRBV2
CASLVADTQYF | TGCGCCAGCTTAGTAGCAGATACGCAGTATTTT | . | TRBJ2-3 | once | TRBV5-1
CASSHTSGGVNEQFF | TGTGCCAGCAGCCACACTAGCGGGGGGGTCAATGAGCAGTTCTTC | TRBD2 | TRBJ2-1 | . | TRBV3-1/TRBV3-2
CASREDRGGYNEQFF | TGTGCCAGCAGAGAGGACAGGGGAGGTTACAATGAGCAGTTCTTC | TRBD1 | TRBJ2-1 | . | TRBV2
CASSGTGNYGYTF | TGTGCCAGCAGCGGGACAGGGAACTATGGCTACACCTTC | TRBD1 | TRBJ1-2 | . | TRBV5-5
CASSPLTGEGSPLHF | TGTGCCAGCTCACCTCTTACAGGTGAAGGTTCACCCCTCCACTTT | . | TRBJ1-6 | . | TRBV18
CASSLGRTTYEQYF | TGTGCCAGCAGCCTCGGTCGGACAACCTACGAGCAGTACTTC | . | TRBJ2-7 | . | TRBV7-9
CASSLGTGNYGYTF | TGTGCCAGCAGTTTAGGGACAGGAAACTATGGCTACACCTTC | TRBD1 | TRBJ1-2 | . | TRBV27
CASSRGTGAYF | TGTGCCAGCAGTCGTGGGACAGGGGCGTACTTC | TRBD1 | TRBJ2-7 | . | TRBV6-2/TRBV6-3
CASSLIVLADYTRDEQFF | TGTGCCAGCAGCTTAATTGTTCTAGCGGACTATACACGCGATGAGCAGTTCTTC | TRBD2 | TRBJ2-1 | . | TRBV7-8
CASSRQGVEDTQYF | TGTGCCAGCAGCAGGCAGGGCGTGGAAGATACGCAGTATTTT | . | TRBJ2-3 | once | TRBV5-4
CASSLSPGQPRSPLHF | TGTGCCAGCAGTTTATCGCCGGGACAGCCTCGATCACCCCTCCACTTT | TRBD1 | TRBJ1-6 | . | TRBV27
CASKGQGITGELFF | TGTGCCAGCAAAGGACAGGGGATCACCGGGGAGCTGTTTTTT | TRBD1 | TRBJ2-2 | . | TRBV2
CSARRGGELFF | TGCAGTGCTAGGCGCGGCGGGGAGCTGTTTTTT | . | TRBJ2-2 | . | TRBV20-1
CASSSGVSGTGPSSGNTIYF | TGTGCCAGCAGCTCGGGGGTTTCCGGGACAGGGCCTTCTTCCGGAAACACCATATATTTT | TRBD1 | TRBJ1-3 | . | TRBV5-4
CASSKDSPQETQYF | TGCGCCAGCAGCAAGGACAGTCCCCAAGAGACCCAGTACTTC | . | TRBJ2-5 | . | TRBV5-1
CATRQGMNTEAFF | TGCGCCACCCGACAGGGTATGAACACTGAAGCTTTCTTT | TRBD1 | TRBJ1-1 | . | TRBV5-1
CASSITGDEQYF | TGCGCCAGCAGCATTACAGGGGACGAGCAGTACTTC | TRBD1 | TRBJ2-7 | . | TRBV5-1
CASSIALWPGTGFRGYTF | TGTGCCAGTAGTATAGCGCTTTGGCCCGGGACAGGGTTCCGGGGCTACACCTTC | TRBD1 | TRBJ1-2 | . | TRBV19
CASSAGGADTQYF | TGTGCCAGCAGCGCGGGGGGGGCAGATACGCAGTATTTT | TRBD2 | TRBJ2-3 | . | TRBV9
CASSVAGGSFTEAFF | TGTGCCAGCAGCGTAGCAGGGGGTAGTTTCACTGAAGCTTTCTTT | TRBD1 | TRBJ1-1 | . | TRBV9
CASSPQGQGYEQYF | TGTGCCAGCTCACCCCAGGGACAGGGTTACGAGCAGTACTTC | TRBD1 | TRBJ2-7 | . | TRBV18